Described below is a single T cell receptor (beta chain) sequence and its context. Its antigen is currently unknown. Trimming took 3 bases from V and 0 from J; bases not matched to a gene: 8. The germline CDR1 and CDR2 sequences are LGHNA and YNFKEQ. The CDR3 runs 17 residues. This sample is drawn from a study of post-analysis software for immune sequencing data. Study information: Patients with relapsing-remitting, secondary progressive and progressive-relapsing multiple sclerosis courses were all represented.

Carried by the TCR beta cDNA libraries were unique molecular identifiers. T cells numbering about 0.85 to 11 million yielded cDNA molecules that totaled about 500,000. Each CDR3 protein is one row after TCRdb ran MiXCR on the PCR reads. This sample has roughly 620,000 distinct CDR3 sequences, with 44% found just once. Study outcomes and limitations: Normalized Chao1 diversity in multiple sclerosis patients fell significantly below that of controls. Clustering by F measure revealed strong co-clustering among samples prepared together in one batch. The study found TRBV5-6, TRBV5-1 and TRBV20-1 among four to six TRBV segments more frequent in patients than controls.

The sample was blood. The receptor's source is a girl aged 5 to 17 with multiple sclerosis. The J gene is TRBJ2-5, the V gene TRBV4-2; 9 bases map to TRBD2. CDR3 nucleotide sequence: TGTGCCAGCAGCCAGTCTCCTAGCGGGACTTACCAAGAGACCCAGTACTTC. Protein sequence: CASSQSPSGTYQETQYF.